Listed below are T cell receptor beta chains from one sample, sequenced in a study of T cells after yellow fever vaccination. TCRdb passed the 5' RACE reads through MiXCR, listing each CDR3 protein once. The sample contains tens of thousands of distinct CDR3 sequences, approximately 7% of which appear only once. Here the sequenced sample was CD8+ T cells sorted from PBMCs, taken about 5 days after the first yellow fever vaccination. All receptors come from a man aged 18 to 29 who received the YFV17D yellow fever vaccine. Each CDR3 is given without its conserved first and last residue.

V gene	J gene	CDR3 protein
TRBV6-5	TRBJ2-2	ASSYSGHNTGELF
TRBV20-1	TRBJ2-1	SAREWLAGGGEQF
TRBV20-1	TRBJ2-1	SARAVRGGRYNEQF
TRBV28	TRBJ2-6	ASSSGVLT
TRBV11-3	TRBJ2-3	ASSSRQGTSTDTQY
TRBV5-4	TRBJ2-2	ASSLAGGITGELF
TRBV6-1	TRBJ2-1	ASRLAGSGNEQF
TRBV20-1	TRBJ1-2	SAKARNGYT
TRBV7-9	TRBJ2-2	ASSFPQGKSGELF
TRBV7-9	TRBJ1-1	ASSPHLAEAF
TRBV27	TRBJ1-5	ASSLSGSGQPQH
TRBV12-5	TRBJ1-5	ASGLSQPQH
TRBV27	TRBJ2-2	ASSLLLAGNGELF
TRBV19	TRBJ2-1	ASSILRLGDEQF
TRBV4-1	TRBJ1-6	ASSQEALYNSPLH
TRBV12-3/TRBV12-4	TRBJ2-1	ASSSPGGSYNEQF
TRBV5-1	TRBJ2-7	ASSPGTGNTYEQY
TRBV12-3/TRBV12-4	TRBJ2-2	ASSPGTGSGELF
TRBV7-9	TRBJ2-5	ASSLAPSGGLETQY
TRBV12-3/TRBV12-4	TRBJ1-5	ASSEHRGSNQPQH
TRBV12-3/TRBV12-4	TRBJ2-2	ASSFWGGSTGELF
TRBV4-3	TRBJ1-2	ASSQGGGTAYGYT
TRBV7-2	TRBJ2-5	ASRLPGHGIQETQY
TRBV7-9	TRBJ1-2	ASSLENWDSTNYGYT
TRBV5-1	TRBJ2-1	ASSFRARGSNEQF
TRBV4-3	TRBJ1-1	ASSQETGGNTEAF
TRBV5-4	TRBJ2-5	ASSLNFRQGGDAQY
TRBV4-3	TRBJ2-1	ASSQDGGGRNEQF